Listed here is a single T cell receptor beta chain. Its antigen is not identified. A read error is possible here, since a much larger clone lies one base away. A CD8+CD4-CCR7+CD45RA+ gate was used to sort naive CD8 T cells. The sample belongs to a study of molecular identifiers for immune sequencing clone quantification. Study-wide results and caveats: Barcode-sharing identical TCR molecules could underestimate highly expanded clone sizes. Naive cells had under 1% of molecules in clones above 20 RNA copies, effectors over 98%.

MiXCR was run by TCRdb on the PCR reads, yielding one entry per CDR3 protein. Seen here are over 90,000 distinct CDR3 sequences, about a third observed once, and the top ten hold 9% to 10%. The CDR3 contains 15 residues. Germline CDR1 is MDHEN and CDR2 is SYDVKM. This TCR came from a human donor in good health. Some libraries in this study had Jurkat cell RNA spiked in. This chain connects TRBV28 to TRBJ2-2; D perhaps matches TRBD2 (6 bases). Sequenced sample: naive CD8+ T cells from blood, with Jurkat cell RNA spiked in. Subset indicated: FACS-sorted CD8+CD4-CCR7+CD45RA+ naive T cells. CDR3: CASSPLLQVPGEVFF. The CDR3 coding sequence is TGTGCCAGCAGTCCCTTGTTGCAGGTCCCCGGGGAGGTGTTTTTT.